This T cell receptor beta chain was captured by sequencing in a study of cytomegalovirus exposure and HLA in healthy donors (dated by TCRdb to 2016 to 2017). Broadly, across the study: The roughly 670 repertoires of the first cohort and the 110 or so validation repertoires were produced on the same platform, according to a later analysis. The aim of the study was to test whether cataloging public T cell receptors could identify signatures of past pathogen exposure. To predict cytomegalovirus infection status, the study combined high-throughput TCR immunosequencing, statistical association of individual TCRs with disease status, and machine learning. A separate validation cohort of roughly 110 different subjects was used in addition to the 666-subject first cohort. General conclusions and limits of the study: A later analysis found that TCRs clustered in the first cohort also tended to co-occur in the 95 to 150 validation repertoires, with 90% to 95% of cluster scores above 0. The authors suggested that the approach could potentially be generalized to other disease states and immunological phenotypes. A later analysis lacked HLA typing for the validation cohort, so it scored co-occurrence in that cohort across all 120 repertoires. Across donors, most TCR sequences were observed very rarely, whereas some public TCRs were present in many individuals. The classifier was reported to diagnose cytomegalovirus status with high specificity and sensitivity in both the original cohort and the validation cohort. A total of roughly 160 TCR beta chains were listed by the study as associated with cytomegalovirus. In vitro tests confirmed that a few of the cytomegalovirus-associated TCR beta chains recognize cytomegalovirus antigens.

The donors were included in the validation cohort of over a hundred subjects, a group kept apart from the roughly 670-subject first cohort. The library was obtained by the immunoSEQ multiplex PCR assay. The study's own analysis went as follows. A statistical classification framework was developed to diagnose cytomegalovirus status using the catalog of TCR beta chain sequences. TCRdb provides this immuneACCESS table in a form limited to in-frame rearrangements. Some clones are lacking; in checked studies, under half of them reflect an unresolved V gene, and why the rest are absent is not known. V and J calls and clone size are those listed in that table; D and trimming were worked out from the DNA. The sample yields 150,000 to 200,000 clones; 86% were counted once. 2% to 2.5% of the sample comes from the top ten. In regard to this clone: Its specific antigen is unknown. No clone much larger than this one lies a single base away; base qualities are absent.

CDR3 length: 16 amino acids, cysteine to phenylalanine. Kept here is only the CDR3 DNA, which spans 48 bases and is read in frame from base 1. The CDR1 and CDR2 encoded by the germline V gene are SGHRS and YFSETQ. V and J are truncated by 1 base and 0 bases respectively, leaving an intervening sequence of 11 bases. Sequencing used PBMCs. Recombination joined TRBV5-1 with TRBJ1-3; TRBD1 is a possible D gene, resting on 5 matching bases. This TCR derives from a woman between 18 and 29 years old in good health and CMV-seronegative. The DNA reads as follows: TGCGCCAGCAGCTTGATCGGGACTGGCTCTGGAAACACCATATATTTT. Translated, it gives CASSLIGTGSGNTIYF. With the portions outside the CDR3 filled from the reference TRBV5-1 and TRBJ1-3 genes, the complete variable region becomes KAGVTQTPRYLIKTRGQQVTLSCSPISGHRSVSWYQQTPGQGLQFLFEYFSETQRNKGNFPGRFSGRQFSNSRSEMNVSTLELGDSALYLCASSLIGTGSGNTIYFGEGSWLTVV.